This T cell receptor beta chain is from a study of T cells after yellow fever vaccination. V shed 6 bases and J shed 0 bases, with 12 bases lying between them. CDR1 is DFQATT and CDR2 is SNEGSKA in the germline V gene (reference sequence). The CDR3 extends over 14 amino acids. A single record per CDR3 protein comes from TCRdb applying MiXCR to the 5' RACE reads. The sample includes under 300,000 distinct CDR3 sequences, about an eighth of them seen just once. The sequences come from CD4+ T cells sorted from PBMCs, collected 45 days after the yellow fever booster vaccination. The V and J genes are TRBV20-1 and TRBJ2-1; no clear D. The TCR was taken from a man aged 30 to 45 who received the YFV17D yellow fever vaccine. CDR3 nucleotides: TGCAGTGCCATGGCGGAGAGCTCCTACAATGAGCAGTTCTTC. Protein sequence: CSAMAESSYNEQFF.